These 21 T cell receptor beta chains were all obtained from the same sample, sequenced in a study of shared clonotypes between healthy human individuals. Sequenced by immunoSEQ multiplex PCR; TCRdb stores in-frame clones only, minus some. The sample carries about 2.4 million clones, roughly nine tenths recorded once. Sequencing used naive CD4+ T cells sorted from blood. Sample subset: CD45RA+ positively selected. Receptors originate from a man between 18 and 29 years old in good health.

This chain connects TRBV27 to TRBJ1-2; D might be TRBD1 (5 bases). The V gene lost 5 bases and the J gene lost 8 bases, with 18 bases spanning the gap. The CDR3 is 14 residues long. From germline, CDR1 is MNHEY and CDR2 SMNVEV (reference sequence). As DNA, the CDR3 is TGTGCCAGCAGTGCCGCGAGGGGAAACTGGGGCTACACCTTC. Amino acids: CASSAARGNWGYTF.

The chain carries TRBV28 and TRBJ1-2; TRBD1 aligns across 9 bases. This CDR3 contains 14 residues. Unmatched junction bases numbered 5, after V lost 5 bases and J lost 4 bases. The germline V gene has CDR1 MDHEN and CDR2 SYDVKM. Here the CDR3 reads CASSRDRVVYGYTF. The CDR3 coding sequence is TGTGCCAGCAGTCGGGACAGGGTAGTCTATGGCTACACCTTC.

With respect to this clone: This CDR3 is also generated by other DNA sequences in the sample. This CDR3 reads CASSLLAGGPETQYF. CDR3 bases: TGCGCCAGCAGCTTGCTAGCGGGAGGGCCAGAGACCCAGTACTTC. The chain uses TRBV5-1 and TRBJ2-5, with 12 nucleotides matching TRBD2. The CDR3 has 15 amino acids. Germline CDR1 is SGHRS and CDR2 is YFSETQ. V was pared by 1 base and J by 4 bases, with 2 bases of the junction left unmatched.

The V and J genes are TRBV6-1 and TRBJ1-2; D not resolved. CDR1 MNHNS and CDR2 SASEGT come from the germline V gene. Deletions cut 4 bases from V and 3 bases from J, with 18 bases between. CDR3 length: 16 amino acids. For the CDR3, the DNA is TGTGCCAGCAGTGGGGAATTGGGCCCTTATCACTATGGCTACACCTTC. Translation: CASSGELGPYHYGYTF.

The V call is TRBV15, the J call TRBJ1-1; no firm D call. Germline CDR1 reads LNHNV; CDR2 reads YYDKDF (reference sequence). This CDR3 spans 14 amino acids. Trimming stripped 2 bases from V and 0 bases from J, with 7 bases between. CDR3 nucleotide sequence: TGTGCCACCAGCAGACCCTACATGAACACTGAAGCTTTCTTT. Its protein product is CATSRPYMNTEAFF.

CDR3 sequence: CASSAGRGADTGELFF. Written as DNA, the CDR3 is TGTGCCAGCAGCGCCGGAAGGGGGGCTGACACCGGGGAGCTGTTTTTT. The genes are TRBV5-4 and TRBJ2-2; the D gene could be TRBD1 or TRBD2 (6 bases each). This CDR3 comprises 16 residues. V was cut by 4 bases and J by 3 bases, with 16 bases left in between. Germline V gene data show CDR1 as SGHNT and CDR2 as YYREEE (reference sequence). Full variable domain (outside the CDR3, taken from reference TRBV5-4 and TRBJ2-2): ETGVTQSPTHLIKTRGQQVTLRCSSQSGHNTVSWYQQALGQGPQFIFQYYREEENGRGNFPPRFSGLQFPNYSSELNVNALELDDSALYLCASSAGRGADTGELFFGEGSRLTVL.

The chain uses TRBV7-2 and TRBJ2-6; D not resolved. CDR1 and CDR2 (germline): SGHTA, FQGNSA. V was trimmed by 2 bases and J by 2 bases, leaving 10 bases between them. CDR3 length equals 16 residues. The DNA for the CDR3 is TGTGCCAGCAGCTTACAGACCTGGACTGGGGCCAACGTCCTGACTTTC. It specifies CASSLQTWTGANVLTF.

The chain employs TRBV29-1 and TRBJ2-5; D remains ambiguous. V dropped 4 bases and J dropped 4 bases, with 13 bases sitting between them. The CDR3 extends over 13 amino acids. Germline CDR1 and CDR2: SQVTM and ANQGSEA. The CDR3 nucleotides are TGCAGCGTTGTTACCGGGTCTTTAGAGACCCAGTACTTC. Translation gives CSVVTGSLETQYF. The variable domain in full, completed from reference TRBV29-1 and TRBJ2-5, reads SAVISQKPSRDICQRGTSLTIQCQVDSQVTMMFWYRQQPGQSLTLIATANQGSEATYESGFVIDKFPISRPNLTFSTLTVSNMSPEDSSIYLCSVVTGSLETQYFGPGTRLLVL.

The CDR3 spells CASSLSVTSTDTQYF. The DNA for the CDR3 is TGCGCCAGCAGCTTGAGCGTCACTAGCACAGATACGCAGTATTTT. This chain connects TRBV5-1 to TRBJ2-3, with D hard to call. From germline, CDR1 is SGHRS and CDR2 YFSETQ. Trimming shortened V by 1 base and J by 0 bases, and 9 bases separated the two germline ends. The CDR3 loop spans 15 amino acids.

This clone appeared a few times. The V gene is TRBV6-1, the J gene TRBJ2-2; maybe TRBD2 (6 bases). CDR1 is MNHNS and CDR2 is SASEGT in the germline V gene. This CDR3 has 13 amino acids. V lost 8 bases, J lost 2 bases, and 9 bases lay in between. CDR3 sequence reads: CASGRPNTGELFF. The CDR3, as DNA: TGTGCCAGCGGGAGGCCCAACACCGGGGAGCTGTTTTTT.

The rearrangement links TRBV5-1 to TRBJ2-5; 12 nucleotides match TRBD2. The CDR3 length is 16 residues. V lost 4 bases, J lost 2 bases, and 6 bases stayed unmatched. Germline CDR1 reads SGHRS; CDR2 reads YFSETQ. As DNA, the CDR3 is TGCGCCAGCAGCCCGGGGACTAGCGGGCAACAAGAGACCCAGTACTTC. It translates to CASSPGTSGQQETQYF. The complete variable domain, with remaining parts taken from reference TRBV5-1 and TRBJ2-5, reads KAGVTQTPRYLIKTRGQQVTLSCSPISGHRSVSWYQQTPGQGLQFLFEYFSETQRNKGNFPGRFSGRQFSNSRSEMNVSTLELGDSALYLCASSPGTSGQQETQYFGPGTRLLVL.

The rearrangement links TRBV6-5 to TRBJ2-7; possible D gene TRBD1, 5 bases. CDR3 size: 15 residues. The V end lost 0 bases, the J end lost 3 bases, and 12 bases lay between the germline ends. Germline V gene sequence: CDR1 MNHEY, CDR2 SVGAGI. Here the CDR3 reads CASSYSNRMGYEQYF. CDR3 in DNA: TGTGCCAGCAGTTACTCTAACAGGATGGGCTACGAGCAGTACTTC.

CDR3 nucleotide sequence: TGTGCCAGCAGCTTAGCCCTAGCGGAGAACACCGGGGAGCTGTTTTTT. Protein product: CASSLALAENTGELFF. The rearrangement joins TRBV7-2 to TRBJ2-2; 7 bases agree with TRBD2. Trimming removed 0 bases from V and 1 base from J; junction bases left unmatched: 2. Per the germline V gene, CDR1 is SGHTA and CDR2 is FQGNSA. There are 16 residues in the CDR3.

The chain combines TRBV5-6 with TRBJ2-1; D possibly corresponds to TRBD1 (6 bases). Germline V gene sequence: CDR1 SGHDT, CDR2 YYEEEE. V lost 4 bases and J 5 bases, leaving 10 bases between the germline ends. The CDR3 runs 13 residues. The CDR3: CASSQDRNNEQFF. DNA for the CDR3: TGTGCCAGCAGCCAGGACAGAAACAATGAGCAGTTCTTC. Full variable domain (rest looked up from reference TRBV5-6 and TRBJ2-1): DAGVTQSPTHLIKTRGQQVTLRCSPKSGHDTVSWYQQALGQGPQFIFQYYEEEERQRGNFPDRFSGHQFPNYSSELNVNALLLGDSALYLCASSQDRNNEQFFGPGTRLTVL.

The gene calls are TRBV25-1 and TRBJ2-1; the match to TRBD1 covers 8 bases. J was trimmed by 8 bases and V by 7 bases; bases with no gene match: 10. Germline values: CDR1 MGHDK, CDR2 SYGVNS. This CDR3 has 14 amino acids. In nucleotides, the CDR3 is TGTGCCAGCACCGACAGGGGCTTGTTCCATGAGCAGTTCTTC. Amino acid sequence: CASTDRGLFHEQFF. Filled out from reference TRBV25-1 and TRBJ2-1, the complete variable domain reads EADIYQTPRYLVIGTGKKITLECSQTMGHDKMYWYQQDPGMELHLIHYSYGVNSTEKGDLSSESTVSRIRTEHFPLTLESARPSHTSQYLCASTDRGLFHEQFFGPGTRLTVL.

J is TRBJ2-7 and V is TRBV30, with D uncertain. Germline V gives CDR1 GTSNPN, CDR2 SVGIG (reference sequence). The CDR3 extends over 11 amino acids. The germline V and J ends were trimmed by 4 bases and 3 bases, with 7 bases remaining between them. Written as DNA, the CDR3 is TGTGCCTGGACCGAGGACTACGAGCAGTACTTC. It translates to CAWTEDYEQYF.

The CDR3 is CASSPDRTNQPQHF. Written as DNA, the CDR3 is TGTGCCAGCAGTCCCGACAGGACCAATCAGCCCCAGCATTTT. This chain links TRBV2 with TRBJ1-5; TRBD1 is a possible D gene (6 bases). The CDR3 sequence is 14 residues long. V shed 5 bases and J shed 3 bases, with 11 bases lying between them. Looked up from germline, CDR1 is SNHLY and CDR2 is FYNNEI.

V is TRBV27 and J is TRBJ1-2, with TRBD1 as a possible D gene (5 bases). Trimming removed 2 bases at V and 7 bases at J, with 11 bases between. Germline loops: CDR1 MNHEY, CDR2 SMNVEV (reference sequence). The CDR3 has 13 residues. CDR3 loop: CASSLKGFSGYTF. The CDR3 DNA follows: TGTGCCAGCAGTTTAAAGGGGTTTTCTGGCTACACCTTC.

The chain carries TRBV28 and TRBJ1-3; D gene ambiguous. Germline V gene data show CDR1 as MDHEN and CDR2 as SYDVKM. V was trimmed by 1 base and J by 1 base, leaving 5 bases between them. The CDR3 covers 14 residues. The CDR3 DNA sequence: TGTGCCAGCAGTTTATCCTGGTCTGGAAACACCATATATTTT. This gives the protein CASSLSWSGNTIYF.

V gene TRBV19 combines with J gene TRBJ2-3; D unresolved. The V end was cut by 5 bases, the J end by 6 bases, with 12 bases between. There are 13 residues in the CDR3. CDR1 is LNHDA, CDR2 SQIVND, per germline (reference sequence). The CDR3 DNA reads TGTGCCAGTAGTCCCCCGACATCGGATACGCAGTATTTT. As protein: CASSPPTSDTQYF.

Concerning this clone itself: The same CDR3 can be traced to other DNA sequences in this sample. The gene calls are TRBV4-1 and TRBJ2-5, with D maybe TRBD2 (5 bases). Trimming pared 1 base from V and 5 bases from J, leaving 8 bases between. Germline values: CDR1 MGHRA, CDR2 YSYEKL. The CDR3 has 13 residues. The CDR3 DNA reads as TGCGCCAGCAGCCAAGTGAGAGGGGAGACCCAGTACTTC. Encoded protein: CASSQVRGETQYF.